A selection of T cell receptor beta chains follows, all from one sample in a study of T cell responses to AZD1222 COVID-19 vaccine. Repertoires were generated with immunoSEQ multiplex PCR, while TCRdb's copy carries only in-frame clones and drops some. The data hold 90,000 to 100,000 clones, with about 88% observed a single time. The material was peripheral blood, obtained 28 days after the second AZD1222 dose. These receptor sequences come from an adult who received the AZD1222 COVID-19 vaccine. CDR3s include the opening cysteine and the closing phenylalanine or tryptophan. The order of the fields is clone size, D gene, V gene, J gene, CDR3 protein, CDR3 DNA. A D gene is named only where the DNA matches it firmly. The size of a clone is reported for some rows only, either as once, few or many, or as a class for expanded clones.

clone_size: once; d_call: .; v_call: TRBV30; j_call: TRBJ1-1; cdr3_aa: CAWDSRNTEAFF; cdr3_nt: TGTGCCTGGGACAGCAGGAACACTGAAGCTTTCTTT
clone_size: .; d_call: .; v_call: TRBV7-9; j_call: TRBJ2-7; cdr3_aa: CASSFLAGSYEQYF; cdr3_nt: TGTGCCAGCAGCTTTCTAGCAGGCTCCTACGAGCAGTACTTC
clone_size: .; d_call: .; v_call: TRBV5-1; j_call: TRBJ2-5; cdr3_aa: CASSLLGKQETQYF; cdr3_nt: TGCGCCAGCAGCTTGTTGGGTAAACAAGAGACCCAGTACTTC
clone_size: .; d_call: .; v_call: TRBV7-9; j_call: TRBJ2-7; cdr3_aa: CASNKGGSPYEQYF; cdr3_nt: TGTGCCAGCAATAAGGGCGGGTCGCCCTACGAGCAGTACTTC
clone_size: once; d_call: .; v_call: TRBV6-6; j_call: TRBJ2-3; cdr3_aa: CASSYSGDTQYF; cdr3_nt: TGTGCCAGCAGTTACTCCGGAGATACGCAGTATTTT
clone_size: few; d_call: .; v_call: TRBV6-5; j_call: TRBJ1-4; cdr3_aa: CASSSQGLGANEKLFF; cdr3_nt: TGTGCCAGCAGTTCCCAAGGGTTAGGTGCTAATGAAAAACTGTTTTTT
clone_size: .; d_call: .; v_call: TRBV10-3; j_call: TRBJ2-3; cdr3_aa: CAISDGGATRDTQYF; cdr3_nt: TGTGCCATCAGTGACGGCGGCGCCACCAGGGATACGCAGTATTTT
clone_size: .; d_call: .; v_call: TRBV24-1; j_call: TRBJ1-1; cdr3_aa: CATSDHTRPPEAFF; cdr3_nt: TGTGCCACCAGTGATCACACCCGGCCACCTGAAGCTTTCTTT
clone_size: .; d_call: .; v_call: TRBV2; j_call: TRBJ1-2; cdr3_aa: CASRAGTDYGYTF; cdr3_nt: TGTGCCAGCAGGGCCGGGACGGACTATGGCTACACCTTC
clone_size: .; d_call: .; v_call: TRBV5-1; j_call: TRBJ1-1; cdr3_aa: CASSTTSNTEAFF; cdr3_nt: TGCGCCAGCAGCACTACATCGAACACTGAAGCTTTCTTT
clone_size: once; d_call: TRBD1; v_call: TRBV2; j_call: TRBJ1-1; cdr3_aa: CASQDREDTEAFF; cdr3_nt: TGTGCCAGTCAGGACAGGGAGGACACTGAAGCTTTCTTT
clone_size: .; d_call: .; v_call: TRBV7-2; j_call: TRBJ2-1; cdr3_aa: CASSLQQRANEQFF; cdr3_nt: TGTGCCAGCAGCTTACAACAAAGGGCGAATGAGCAGTTCTTC
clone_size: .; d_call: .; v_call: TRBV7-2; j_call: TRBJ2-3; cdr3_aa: CASSRNSGALADTQYF; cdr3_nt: TGTGCCAGCAGCCGGAACAGCGGAGCACTGGCAGATACGCAGTATTTT
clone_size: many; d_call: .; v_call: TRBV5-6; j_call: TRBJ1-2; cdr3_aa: CASSRGDYGYTF; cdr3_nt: TGTGCCAGCAGTCGGGGGGACTATGGCTACACCTTC
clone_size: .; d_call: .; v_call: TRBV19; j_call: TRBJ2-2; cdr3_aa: CASSGTVGVGELFF; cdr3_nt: TGTGCCAGTAGTGGAACCGTGGGGGTCGGGGAGCTGTTTTTT
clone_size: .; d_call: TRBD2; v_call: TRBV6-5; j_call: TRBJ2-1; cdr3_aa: CASSYSPSGSGYEQFF; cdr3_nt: TGTGCCAGCAGTTACTCGCCTAGCGGGAGCGGGTATGAGCAGTTCTTC
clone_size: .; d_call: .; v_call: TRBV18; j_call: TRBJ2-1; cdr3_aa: CASSPVDSEQFF; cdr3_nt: TGTGCCAGCTCACCAGTGGACTCTGAGCAGTTCTTC
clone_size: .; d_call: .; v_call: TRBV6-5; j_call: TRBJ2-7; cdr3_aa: CASSFDRSSYEQYF; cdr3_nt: TGTGCCAGCAGTTTCGACAGGAGCTCCTACGAGCAGTACTTC
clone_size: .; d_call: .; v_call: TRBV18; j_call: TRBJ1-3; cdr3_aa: CASSPQGARGNTIYF; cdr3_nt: TGTGCCAGCTCGCCTCAGGGAGCTCGCGGAAACACCATATATTTT
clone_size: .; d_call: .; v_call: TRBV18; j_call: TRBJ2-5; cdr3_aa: CASSLQETQYF; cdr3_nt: TGTGCCAGCTCACTACAAGAGACCCAGTACTTC
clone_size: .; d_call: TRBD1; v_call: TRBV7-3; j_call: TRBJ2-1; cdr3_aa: CASSLDRGDYNEQFF; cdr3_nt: TGTGCCAGCAGCTTAGACAGGGGGGACTACAATGAGCAGTTCTTC
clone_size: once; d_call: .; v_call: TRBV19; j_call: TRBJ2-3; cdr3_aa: CASSRAGATDTQYF; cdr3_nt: TGTGCCAGTAGTAGGGCAGGAGCCACAGATACGCAGTATTTT
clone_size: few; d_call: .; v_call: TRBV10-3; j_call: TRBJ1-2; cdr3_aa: CAISEGQMRGGYTF; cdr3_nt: TGTGCCATCAGTGAGGGACAGATGAGAGGCGGCTACACCTTC
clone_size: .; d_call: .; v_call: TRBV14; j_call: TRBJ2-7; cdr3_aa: CASSRQGGLASYEQYF; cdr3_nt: TGTGCCAGCAGCCGCCAGGGAGGCCTTGCCTCCTACGAGCAGTACTTC
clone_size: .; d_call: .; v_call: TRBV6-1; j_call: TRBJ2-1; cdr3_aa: CASSEPTYNEQFF; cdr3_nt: TGTGCCAGCAGTGAACCGACCTACAATGAGCAGTTCTTC
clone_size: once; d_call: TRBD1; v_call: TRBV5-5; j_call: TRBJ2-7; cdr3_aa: CASSPGTGKSSYEQYF; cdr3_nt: TGTGCCAGCAGCCCGGGGACAGGGAAGAGCTCCTACGAGCAGTACTTC
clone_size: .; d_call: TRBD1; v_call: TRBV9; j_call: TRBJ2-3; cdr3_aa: CASSGTGDGITDTQYF; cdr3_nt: TGTGCCAGCAGCGGGACAGGGGATGGTATTACAGATACGCAGTATTTT
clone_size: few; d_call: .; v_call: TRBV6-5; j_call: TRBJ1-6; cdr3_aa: CASSYDAGSNSPLHF; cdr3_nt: TGTGCCAGCAGTTACGATGCAGGGAGTAATTCACCCCTCCACTTT
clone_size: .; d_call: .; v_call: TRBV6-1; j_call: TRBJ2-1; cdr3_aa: CASSATEGTYHYNEQFF; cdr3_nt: TGTGCCAGCAGTGCCACCGAGGGGACGTACCATTACAATGAGCAGTTCTTC
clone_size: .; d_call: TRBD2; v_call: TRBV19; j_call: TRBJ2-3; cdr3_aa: CASRFSGRVDTQYF; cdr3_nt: TGTGCCAGCAGATTTAGCGGGAGGGTTGATACGCAGTATTTT
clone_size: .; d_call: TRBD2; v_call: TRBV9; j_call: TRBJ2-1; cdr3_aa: CASSGTSGRAFNEQFF; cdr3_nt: TGTGCCAGCAGCGGGACTAGCGGGAGGGCCTTCAATGAGCAGTTCTTC
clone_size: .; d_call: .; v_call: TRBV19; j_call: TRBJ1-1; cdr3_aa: CASSIGRGSLGSAAFF; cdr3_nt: TGTGCCAGTAGTATTGGAAGGGGGTCTCTCGGTTCGGCAGCTTTCTTT
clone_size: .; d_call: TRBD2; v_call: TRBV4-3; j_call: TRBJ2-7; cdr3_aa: CASSHDHRGMGGRWYEQYF; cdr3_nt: TGCGCCAGCAGCCATGATCATAGGGGGATGGGCGGGAGGTGGTACGAGCAGTACTTC
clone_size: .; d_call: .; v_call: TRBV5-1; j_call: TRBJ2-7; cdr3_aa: CASSGKVRKRNLTKQYF; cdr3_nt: TGCGCCAGCAGCGGGAAGGTGCGGAAAAGGAACCTTACGAAGCAGTACTTC
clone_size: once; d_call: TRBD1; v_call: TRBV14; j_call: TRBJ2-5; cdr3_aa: CASSPGTVQETQYF; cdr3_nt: TGTGCCAGCAGCCCAGGGACAGTCCAAGAGACCCAGTACTTC
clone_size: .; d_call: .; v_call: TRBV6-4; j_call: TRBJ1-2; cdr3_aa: CASKTLDGYTF; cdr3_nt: TGTGCCAGCAAGACATTAGATGGCTACACCTTC